A single sample gave rise to the 28 T cell receptor beta chains below, sequenced in a study of cytomegalovirus exposure and HLA in healthy donors. Researchers ran the PCR with 60 Vbeta and 13 Jbeta primers. Method: immunoSEQ multiplex PCR; TCRdb's copy keeps in-frame clones and lacks some. In the table there are about 120,000 clones, about 70% of which are singletons. The specimen was PBMCs. The receptors shown here come from a human donor in good health.

The chain couples TRBV7-9 to TRBJ1-2; 7 bases map to TRBD1. The germline V gene encodes CDR1 SEHNR and CDR2 FQNEAQ (reference sequence). V dropped 5 bases and J dropped 4; count of bases not matched to a gene: 13. The CDR3 is 16 residues long. CDR3 sequence reads: CASSRNRQGLGYGYTF. In DNA form, the CDR3 reads TGTGCCAGCAGCAGAAACCGACAGGGTTTGGGCTATGGCTACACCTTC. Full variable domain (outside the CDR3, taken from reference TRBV7-9 and TRBJ1-2): DTGVSQNPRHKITKRGQNVTFRCDPISEHNRLYWYRQTLGQGPEFLTYFQNEAQLEKSRLLSDRFSAERPKGSFSTLEIQRTEQGDSAMYLCASSRNRQGLGYGYTFGSGTRLTVV.

The chain is built from TRBV28 and TRBJ1-1; D is uncertain. Germline lookup yields CDR1 MDHEN and CDR2 SYDVKM. Trimming took off 1 base at V and 1 base at J, with 22 bases between the two ends. This CDR3 region has 19 residues. The CDR3: CASSLYLHPKGGQNTEAFF. CDR3 DNA sequence: TGTGCCAGCAGTTTATACCTCCACCCTAAGGGAGGCCAGAACACTGAAGCTTTCTTT.

The rearrangement joins TRBV7-9 to TRBJ1-1, with 10 positions matching TRBD1. Trimming took 5 bases from V and 7 from J; bases not matched to a gene: 4. The CDR3 contains 13 residues. Germline V gene sequence: CDR1 SEHNR, CDR2 FQNEAQ (reference sequence). The CDR3 coding sequence is TGTGCCAGCAGCCAGGGACAGGGGTTTGAAGCTTTCTTT. Amino acid sequence: CASSQGQGFEAFF.

Concerning this clone: An end of the junction differs from the germline gene, which may be a read error. The V and J genes are TRBV2 and TRBJ1-5; possible D gene TRBD1, 5 bases. There are 14 residues in the CDR3. CDR1 is SNHLY and CDR2 is FYNNEI in the germline V gene. DNA for the CDR3: TGTGCCAGCAAGGGGTCCGACCTAAATCAGTCCCAGCATTTT. Protein product: CASKGSDLNQSQHF.

V is TRBV28 and J is TRBJ1-1; D call uncertain. The CDR3 spans 14 residues. V was shortened by 3 bases and J by 10 bases, with 18 bases between the two germline ends. Germline CDR1 is MDHEN and CDR2 is SYDVKM. Here the CDR3 reads CASSLPGKRVRAFF. The CDR3 DNA is TGTGCCAGCAGTTTGCCGGGAAAGAGGGTTCGAGCTTTCTTT.

The V call is TRBV5-4, the J call TRBJ2-7; 10 bases are a match to TRBD1. Trimming took 7 bases from V and 5 from J; bases not matched to a gene: 6. Germline CDR1 and CDR2: SGHNT and YYREEE (reference sequence). The CDR3 runs 13 residues. CDR3 in DNA: TGTGCCAGCTGGGACAGGGGAGCCCACGAGCAGTACTTC. Its translation: CASWDRGAHEQYF.

The chain couples TRBV27 to TRBJ2-7, with 9 bases that match TRBD1. Germline CDR1 and CDR2: MNHEY and SMNVEV (reference sequence). This CDR3 region has 17 residues. Trimming cost V 5 bases and J 3 bases; bases outside gene matches: 14. The CDR3 DNA reads TGTGCCAGCAGTCCCAACCCGGGACAGGGTGGTAACTACGAGCAGTACTTC. Its protein is CASSPNPGQGGNYEQYF.

This sequence joins TRBV5-8 and TRBJ2-1, with D perhaps matching TRBD2 (6 bases). Trimming stripped 3 bases from V and 0 bases from J, with 10 bases between. The CDR3 spans 15 residues. CDR1 is SGHTS and CDR2 is YDEGEE in the germline V gene. DNA for the CDR3: TGTGCCAGCAGCTGGGACGGGAGCTCCTACAATGAGCAGTTCTTC. Residues: CASSWDGSSYNEQFF.

V and J are TRBV29-1 and TRBJ2-4, with a weak D call TRBD2 (6 bases). The CDR3 covers 11 residues. Looked up from germline, CDR1 is SQVTM and CDR2 is ANQGSEA. The V end lost 5 bases, the J end lost 4 bases, and 6 bases lay between the germline ends. The CDR3 sequence: CSVREKNIQYF. CDR3 nucleotides: TGCAGCGTTCGGGAGAAAAACATTCAGTACTTC.

The rearrangement links TRBV14 to TRBJ2-1, with TRBD2 matching 8 bases. CDR1 SGHDN and CDR2 FVKESK come from the germline V gene. V was clipped by 4 bases and J by 9 bases; unmatched bases: 11. The CDR3 loop spans 15 amino acids. The CDR3 DNA reads TGTGCCAGCAGCCGTGCCGGGCGGGGGGCTTTTGAGCAGTTCTTC. As protein: CASSRAGRGAFEQFF. The variable domain in full, with the rest retrieved from reference TRBV14 and TRBJ2-1, is EAGVTQFPSHSVIEKGQTVTLRCDPISGHDNLYWYRRVMGKEIKFLLHFVKESKQDESGMPNNRFLAERTGGTYSTLKVQPAELEDSGVYFCASSRAGRGAFEQFFGPGTRLTVL.

The genes are TRBV15 and TRBJ1-5, with D possibly being TRBD1 (5 bases). This CDR3 has 15 residues. V was pared by 1 base and J by 2 bases, with 9 bases between. CDR1 is LNHNV, CDR2 YYDKDF, per germline (reference sequence). CDR3 nucleotide sequence: TGTGCCACCAGCAGAGGGCAGGGCGGCAATCAGCCCCAGCATTTT. Protein: CATSRGQGGNQPQHF.

This chain connects TRBV15 to TRBJ1-3; D remains ambiguous. Trimming took 3 bases from V and 0 from J, leaving 9 bases between them. CDR3 length: 15 residues. From germline, CDR1 is LNHNV and CDR2 YYDKDF (reference sequence). This CDR3 reads CATSRDWTSGNTIYF. The DNA of the CDR3 is TGTGCCACCAGCAGGGACTGGACCTCTGGAAACACCATATATTTT.

The chain combines TRBV28 with TRBJ1-3; maybe TRBD1 (6 bases). The CDR3 spans 13 residues. Germline V gives CDR1 MDHEN, CDR2 SYDVKM. Between the trimmed V and J ends, which lost 6 bases and 4 bases, there was a span of 10 bases. The CDR3 here is CASRQGYGNTIYF. CDR3 DNA sequence: TGTGCCAGCAGGCAGGGGTACGGAAACACCATATATTTT. Variable domain in full (rest from reference TRBV28 and TRBJ1-3): DVKVTQSSRYLVKRTGEKVFLECVQDMDHENMFWYRQDPGLGLRLIYFSYDVKMKEKGDIPEGYSVSREKKERFSLILESASTNQTSMYLCASRQGYGNTIYFGEGSWLTVV.

This sequence joins TRBV27 and TRBJ2-1, with D possibly being TRBD1 (5 bases). CDR3 length: 14 residues. With 4 bases removed from V and 6 bases from J, the gap between germline ends came to 13 bases. The germline V gene encodes CDR1 MNHEY and CDR2 SMNVEV (reference sequence). The CDR3 loop is CASSSGIGGNEQFF. The CDR3 coding sequence is TGTGCCAGCAGTTCAGGGATAGGTGGCAATGAGCAGTTCTTC.

This sequence joins TRBV19 and TRBJ2-2, with D perhaps TRBD2 (5 bases). Germline V CDR1 and CDR2: LNHDA, SQIVND (reference sequence). The CDR3 contains 17 residues. The V and J ends lost 5 bases and 0 bases respectively, with 16 bases between them. Here the CDR3 reads CASSPLGGGTNTGELFF. The CDR3 nucleotides are TGTGCCAGTAGTCCCCTCGGAGGTGGGACGAACACCGGGGAGCTGTTTTTT.

CDR3 region: CASSLDRGRGEKLFF. The CDR3 DNA reads TGCGCCAGCAGCCTGGACAGGGGGAGAGGTGAAAAACTGTTTTTT. The V call is TRBV5-1, the J call TRBJ1-4; 10 bases agree with TRBD1. J lost 7 bases, V lost 4 bases, and 7 bases had no gene match. Germline CDR1 is SGHRS and CDR2 is YFSETQ. The CDR3 runs 15 residues.

The chain combines TRBV2 with TRBJ2-7; 7 bases line up with TRBD1. The CDR3 contains 15 residues. V lost 4 bases, J lost 6 bases, and 12 bases stayed unmatched. The germline V gene encodes CDR1 SNHLY and CDR2 FYNNEI. CDR3 DNA sequence: TGTGCCAGCAGTGTCCTGGGGCAGGGGGTTGTCGAGCAGTACTTC. The encoded protein is CASSVLGQGVVEQYF. Looking up the rest from reference TRBV2 and TRBJ2-7 gives the full variable domain: EPEVTQTPSHQVTQMGQEVILRCVPISNHLYFYWYRQILGQKVEFLVSFYNNEISEKSEIFDDQFSVERPDGSNFTLKIRSTKLEDSAMYFCASSVLGQGVVEQYFGPGTRLTVT.

A single count supports this clone. The rearrangement joins TRBV19 to TRBJ1-2; D is uncertain. CDR3 length equals 15 residues. Germline values: CDR1 LNHDA, CDR2 SQIVND (reference sequence). V was pared by 7 bases and J by 6 bases, with 21 bases between. This CDR3 is CASNNSPEDSNGYTF. CDR3 nucleotide sequence: TGTGCCAGTAACAATTCCCCGGAAGACTCGAATGGCTACACCTTC.

This chain joins TRBV5-1 and TRBJ2-2, with D perhaps matching TRBD1 (6 bases). CDR3 size: 15 residues. V lost 4 bases and J lost 3, with 13 bases in between. Germline CDR1 is SGHRS and CDR2 is YFSETQ. CDR3 protein: CASSPIAGDTGELFF. The CDR3 nucleotides read TGCGCCAGCAGCCCAATCGCAGGGGACACCGGGGAGCTGTTTTTT.

The chain recombines TRBV6-4 with TRBJ2-1; TRBD1 agrees at 9 bases. V lost 6 bases, J lost 5 bases, and 11 bases stayed unmatched. CDR1 is MRHNA, CDR2 SNTAGT, per germline. This CDR3 has 16 residues. CDR3 sequence reads: CASSPLAGQGNNEQFF. The CDR3 DNA follows: TGTGCCAGCAGCCCGCTGGCCGGACAGGGGAACAATGAGCAGTTCTTC.

This clone was seen only once. The chain links TRBV6-1 to TRBJ1-2; D perhaps matches TRBD1 (6 bases). The germline gives CDR1 MNHNS, CDR2 SASEGT. The CDR3 consists of 14 residues. Trimming pared 6 bases from V and 7 bases from J, leaving 18 bases between. The CDR3 here is CASRGPQQGGGYTF. The CDR3 coding sequence is TGTGCCAGCAGGGGACCCCAACAAGGGGGTGGCTACACCTTC.

The rearrangement links TRBV7-9 to TRBJ2-5; the D gene is possibly TRBD1 (7 bases). Germline V gene data show CDR1 as SEHNR and CDR2 as FQNEAQ (reference sequence). This CDR3 spans 14 amino acids. The V end was cut by 4 bases, the J end by 2 bases, with 11 bases between. The CDR3 loop reads CASSSAGGQETQYF. The DNA for the CDR3 is TGTGCCAGCAGCTCTGCAGGGGGGCAAGAGACCCAGTACTTC.

This clone showed up just once. The chain recombines TRBV7-9 with TRBJ2-5, with D perhaps matching TRBD2 (6 bases). The CDR3 is 13 residues long. CDR1 and CDR2 from the germline V gene are SEHNR and FQNEAQ (reference sequence). Deletions cut 5 bases from V and 5 bases from J, with 12 bases between. For the CDR3, the DNA is TGTGCCAGCAGCCCCGGGAGATTCGAGACCCAGTACTTC. Protein product: CASSPGRFETQYF. The full variable domain, its missing parts supplied by reference TRBV7-9 and TRBJ2-5, is DTGVSQNPRHKITKRGQNVTFRCDPISEHNRLYWYRQTLGQGPEFLTYFQNEAQLEKSRLLSDRFSAERPKGSFSTLEIQRTEQGDSAMYLCASSPGRFETQYFGPGTRLLVL.

The chain uses TRBV7-8 and TRBJ1-6; 7 nucleotides line up with TRBD1. V trimming: 5 bases; J trimming: 6 bases; junction bases outside the gene matches: 10. CDR3 length equals 16 residues. In germline, CDR1 is SGHVS, CDR2 FQNEAQ. The DNA of the CDR3 is TGTGCCAGCAGCGCCGGGACAGCTTTTTCTAATTCACCCCTCCACTTT. Its protein is CASSAGTAFSNSPLHF. The variable domain in full, with the rest retrieved from reference TRBV7-8 and TRBJ1-6, is GAGVSQSPRYKVAKRGQDVALRCDPISGHVSLFWYQQALGQGPEFLTYFQNEAQLDKSGLPSDRFFAERPEGSVSTLKIQRTQQEDSAVYLCASSAGTAFSNSPLHFGNGTRLTVT.

This chain links TRBV5-6 with TRBJ2-3; 14 bases match TRBD2. V gave up 4 bases and J gave up 6 bases; unmatched junction bases: 1. CDR1 and CDR2 (germline): SGHDT, YYEEEE. This CDR3 has 14 amino acids. In DNA form, the CDR3 reads TGTGCCAGCAGCCGGACTAGCGGGAGGGATACGCAGTATTTT. Protein: CASSRTSGRDTQYF.

This clone was seen a handful of times. The genes are TRBV25-1 and TRBJ1-4; 9 bases line up with TRBD1. The CDR3 is made up of 11 amino acids. Germline trimming cut 7 bases from V and 12 bases from J; bases unmatched to any gene: 3. CDR1 is MGHDK and CDR2 is SYGVNS in the germline V gene. The CDR3 nucleotides are TGTGCCAGCACCTGGACAGGGGAACTGTTTTTT. It translates to CASTWTGELFF.

This chain connects TRBV27 to TRBJ2-1; 8 bases fit TRBD2. Germline V lookup: CDR1 MNHEY, CDR2 SMNVEV (reference sequence). The V gene end was trimmed by 6 bases and the J gene end by 3 bases; junction bases not matched to a gene: 7. This CDR3 contains 15 residues. CDR3 DNA sequence: TGTGCCAGCAGGGAACTAGCGGACCGCTACAATGAGCAGTTCTTC. Its translation: CASRELADRYNEQFF.

The rearrangement joins TRBV5-1 to TRBJ2-5, with D possibly being TRBD1 (6 bases). Germline CDR1 is SGHRS and CDR2 is YFSETQ. Trimming took off 7 bases at V and 4 bases at J, with 20 bases between the two ends. The CDR3 spans 15 residues. CDR3 loop: CASRPTGTRRETQYF. The DNA of the CDR3 is TGCGCCAGCCGCCCGACCGGGACACGGAGAGAGACCCAGTACTTC.